Shown below are 19 T cell receptor beta chains from a single sample sequenced in a study of post-analysis software for immune sequencing data. Study results and caveats: Roughly 5 TRBV segments, TRBV5-6, TRBV5-1 and TRBV20-1 among them, were found more frequent in patients than controls.

The TCR beta cDNA libraries contained unique molecular identifiers. TCRdb fed the PCR reads into MiXCR, producing one record per CDR3 protein. The table includes hundreds of thousands of distinct CDR3 sequences, about 50% detected once. The antigens for these receptors are not known. What was sequenced was blood. The receptors were sampled from a girl between 10 and 17 years old with multiple sclerosis.

This clonotype was seen only once. The chain links TRBV5-1 to TRBJ2-5; D might be TRBD2 (5 bases). Trimming stripped 0 bases from V and 2 bases from J, with 11 bases between. Germline V lookup: CDR1 SGHRS, CDR2 YFSETQ. The CDR3 has 15 amino acids. CDR3 DNA: TGCGCCAGCAGCTTGGTCGGGGAAGGTCAAGAGACCCAGTACTTC. It is translated as CASSLVGEGQETQYF.

In regard to this clonotype: An end of the junction does not agree with germline; a read error may underlie this. The chain carries TRBV12-3 or TRBV12-4 and TRBJ1-2; 10 bases match TRBD1. This CDR3 is built from 15 residues. As DNA, the CDR3 is TGCGCCTCTTCGGGACAGGGGCCTGCTAACTATGGCTACACCTTC. Translation gives CASSGQGPANYGYTF.

The table lists this clonotype with many counts. The chain joins TRBV18 to TRBJ1-2; maybe TRBD1 (6 bases). CDR3 length: 13 amino acids. Germline values: CDR1 KGHSH, CDR2 LQKENI. Trimming pared 3 bases from V and 6 bases from J, leaving 11 bases between. The CDR3: CASSPEGGHGYTF. CDR3 nucleotide sequence: TGTGCCAGCTCACCGGAGGGGGGGCATGGCTACACCTTC.

This clonotype was detected a few times. The rearrangement links TRBV20-1 to TRBJ2-4; D ambiguous. Germline CDR1 DFQATT, CDR2 SNEGSKA (reference sequence). V was clipped by 0 bases and J by 0 bases, with 21 bases between them. CDR3 length: 19 residues. Here the CDR3 DNA reads TGCAGTGCTAGAGATAATCAGCGAAATCCTAATATAGCCAAAAACATTCAGTACTTC. Translating it yields CSARDNQRNPNIAKNIQYF.

This clonotype was seen a handful of times. V gene TRBV7-6 combines with J gene TRBJ2-7, with a tentative D call TRBD1 (5 bases). The germline V gene has CDR1 SGHVS and CDR2 FNYEAQ. V lost 5 bases, J lost 3 bases, and 11 bases lay in between. The CDR3 length is 13 residues. CDR3 coding DNA: TGTGCCAGCAGCCTGGACACCCTCTACGAGCAGTACTTC. Its protein product is CASSLDTLYEQYF.

This chain links TRBV20-1 with TRBJ2-7, with D perhaps given as TRBD1 or TRBD2 (5 bases each). The CDR3 is 12 residues long. Germline-derived CDR1 and CDR2 are DFQATT and SNEGSKA (reference sequence). V lost 3 bases and J 3 bases, leaving 9 bases between the germline ends. Here the CDR3 reads CSASLGGYEQYF. Here the CDR3 DNA reads TGCAGTGCTAGTCTTGGGGGCTACGAGCAGTACTTC.

The V gene is TRBV5-1, the J gene TRBJ2-5; 8 bases line up with TRBD2. CDR1 and CDR2 (germline): SGHRS, YFSETQ. The CDR3 has 23 residues. J gave up 11 bases and V 3 bases, and 39 bases lay outside the gene matches. In nucleotides, the CDR3 is TGCGCCAGCAGCTCTGGACGATTGGGCGCCGGGCGGGGGGTCCCCCAACAACGCAATGAGCAGTACTTC. Amino acids: CASSSGRLGAGRGVPQQRNEQYF.

For this clonotype: One junction end disagrees with the germline gene, perhaps due to a read error. The chain carries TRBV19 and TRBJ1-2, with D perhaps TRBD1 (6 bases). This CDR3 is built from 16 residues. Germline CDR1 reads LNHDA; CDR2 reads SQIVND (reference sequence). CDR3 coding DNA: TGTGCCAGTAGTATGGCGGGGACACCCATAAACTGTGGCTACACCTTC. Protein sequence: CASSMAGTPINCGYTF.

The chain recombines TRBV20-1 with TRBJ2-5, with 10 bases fitting TRBD2. V trimming: 4 bases; J trimming: 1 base; junction bases outside the gene matches: 9. Looked up from germline, CDR1 is DFQATT and CDR2 is SNEGSKA (reference sequence). CDR3 length: 16 residues. In nucleotides, the CDR3 is TGCAGTGCTACGCCTACTAGCGGGGCGCTCCAAGAGACCCAGTACTTC. This sequence encodes CSATPTSGALQETQYF.

This clonotype has a single count. J is TRBJ2-1 and V is TRBV20-1; tentative D call: TRBD2 (5 bases). From germline, CDR1 is DFQATT and CDR2 SNEGSKA (reference sequence). The length of the CDR3 is 15 residues. Between the trimmed V and J ends, which lost 3 bases and 2 bases, there was a span of 14 bases. The CDR3 sequence is CSARATSPPYNEQFF. In DNA form, the CDR3 reads TGCAGTGCTAGGGCTACTAGTCCTCCCTACAATGAGCAGTTCTTC.

Written as DNA, the CDR3 is TGCAGCGCCTTTGGGACCGATGGCTACACCTTC. Its protein product is CSAFGTDGYTF. This chain uses TRBV29-1 with TRBJ1-2, with TRBD1 as a possible D gene (5 bases). Trimming shortened V by 7 bases and J by 6 bases, and 12 bases separated the two germline ends. The V gene's germline CDR1 is SQVTM and CDR2 ANQGSEA. There are 11 residues in the CDR3.

The chain carries TRBV19 and TRBJ2-3; 10 bases agree with TRBD2. Germline V gives CDR1 LNHDA, CDR2 SQIVND (reference sequence). CDR3 length: 18 residues. The V and J ends lost 1 base and 4 bases, in that order; junction bases with no gene match: 11. The CDR3 DNA sequence: TGTGCCAGTAGTATAGTTTGGCCAAGCGGGAGGGCCCCAGATACGCAGTATTTT. Amino acid sequence: CASSIVWPSGRAPDTQYF.

This clonotype was seen a few times. This chain uses TRBV29-1 with TRBJ2-5; 13 bases align to TRBD2. The J segment lost 11 bases and the V segment lost 4 bases, leaving 10 bases of the junction unmatched. The CDR3 is 14 residues long. In germline, CDR1 is SQVTM, CDR2 ANQGSEA. The CDR3 reads CSVGGLAGVSEQYF. CDR3 nucleotide sequence: TGCAGCGTTGGCGGACTAGCGGGAGTCAGTGAGCAGTACTTC.

This chain connects TRBV7-2 to TRBJ2-2; no firm D call. This CDR3 contains 15 residues. The V gene lost 1 base and the J gene lost 5 bases, with 11 bases spanning the gap. The germline V gene has CDR1 SGHTA and CDR2 FQGNSA. The DNA of the CDR3 is TGTGCCAGCAGCTTAGGGTCTTTGTGGACCGGGGAGCTGTTTTTT. Translated, it gives CASSLGSLWTGELFF.

The genes are TRBV19 and TRBJ1-5; TRBD1 agrees at 12 bases. This CDR3 is 18 amino acids long. Germline CDR1 is LNHDA and CDR2 is SQIVND (reference sequence). Trimming took 6 bases from V and 1 from J; bases not matched to a gene: 10. CDR3 bases: TGTGCCAGTAGCGCCAGGGACAGGGGGCGCTTAAGCAATCAGCCCCAGCATTTT. As protein: CASSARDRGRLSNQPQHF.

The chain has TRBV2 and TRBJ2-7, with 8 positions matching TRBD2. CDR3 length equals 14 residues. V lost 4 bases and J lost 5; bases outside the gene matches: 7. Germline assignment: CDR1 SNHLY and CDR2 FYNNEI. The DNA for the CDR3 is TGTGCCAGCAGTGCCGGGACTAGTACCCACGAGCAGTACTTC. Translated, it gives CASSAGTSTHEQYF.

This chain links TRBV2 with TRBJ2-5; perhaps TRBD1 as D (6 bases). The J call may be wrong; the DNA end is better matched by TRBJ2-7. This CDR3 has 12 residues. Germline V gene sequence: CDR1 SNHLY, CDR2 FYNNEI. CDR3 bases: TGTGCCAGCATTCGACAGGACTACGAGCAGTACTTC. Its translation: CASIRQDYEQYF.

This sequence joins TRBV5-1 and TRBJ1-1; D is undetermined. The CDR3 covers 15 residues. Deletions cut 0 bases from V and 4 bases from J, with 13 bases between. CDR1 SGHRS and CDR2 YFSETQ come from the germline V gene. The CDR3 loop reads CASSLDEWVGTEAFF. The CDR3 nucleotides are TGCGCCAGCAGCTTGGATGAATGGGTCGGCACTGAAGCTTTCTTT.

The chain employs TRBV29-1 and TRBJ2-7; possible D gene TRBD2, 7 bases. Germline loops: CDR1 SQVTM, CDR2 ANQGSEA. Trimming pared 7 bases from V and 0 bases from J, leaving 13 bases between. The CDR3 is 13 amino acids. In nucleotides, the CDR3 is TGCAGCGGGGGGGGCGGGAGCTCCTACGAGCAGTACTTC. Protein: CSGGGGSSYEQYF.